The 15 T cell receptor beta chains presented below share a single source sample, sequenced in a study of blood T cell repertoires in COVID-19. Assay: immunoSEQ multiplex PCR; the TCRdb copy retains only in-frame clones and omits some. Among 150,000 to 200,000 clones listed, about 80% were seen once. Specimen: peripheral blood. These receptors were collected from a middle-aged woman with COVID-19, enrolled during active disease.

This clone was detected only once. The rearrangement uses TRBV27 and TRBJ2-5; maybe TRBD1 (5 bases). The germline V gene encodes CDR1 MNHEY and CDR2 SMNVEV (reference sequence). This CDR3 spans 14 amino acids. Trimming took 1 base from V and 1 from J, leaving 7 bases between them. DNA for the CDR3: TGTGCCAGCAGTTTATGGGGCAGCCAAGAGACCCAGTACTTC. Protein sequence: CASSLWGSQETQYF.

V usage is TRBV4-2 and J usage is TRBJ2-7; 7 nucleotides agree with TRBD1. The V gene's germline CDR1 is LGHNA and CDR2 YNFKEQ. This CDR3 region has 19 residues. After removal of 2 bases from V and 5 bases from J, the junction contained 21 bases not matched to a gene. The CDR3 sequence: CASSQRKLRDSATRDEQYV. CDR3 nucleotide sequence: TGTGCCAGCAGCCAAAGGAAACTCCGGGACAGCGCAACTAGGGACGAGCAGTACGTC.

This clone was picked up a small number of times. The genes are TRBV11-2 and TRBJ1-2; tentatively, D is TRBD1 (6 bases). CDR1 is SGHAT, CDR2 FQNNGV, per germline. The V and J ends lost 4 bases and 4 bases respectively, with 13 bases between them. CDR3 length equals 14 residues. The CDR3 sequence: CASSWGRGPYGYTF. The CDR3, as DNA: TGTGCCAGCAGCTGGGGGCGGGGGCCCTATGGCTACACCTTC.

This sequence joins TRBV18 and TRBJ2-1; TRBD2 agrees at 10 bases. The CDR3 is made up of 18 amino acids. Looked up from germline, CDR1 is KGHSH and CDR2 is LQKENI. Trimming removed 3 bases from V and 3 bases from J; junction bases left unmatched: 11. In DNA, the CDR3 is TGTGCCAGCTCACCGTTACGGCCCGGACTAGCGGACTACAATGAGCAGTTCTTC. The encoded protein is CASSPLRPGLADYNEQFF.

A few counts support this clone. The rearrangement uses TRBV11-2 and TRBJ2-7, with 7 bases fitting TRBD1. J lost 4 bases, V lost 5 bases, and 8 bases had no gene match. The CDR3 extends over 14 amino acids. CDR1 and CDR2 from the germline V gene are SGHAT and FQNNGV. CDR3 sequence (DNA): TGTGCCAGCAGCCCTCAGACAGGGCGTTACGAGCAGTACTTC. This codes for CASSPQTGRYEQYF.

The chain has TRBV6-5 and TRBJ2-6, with 7 bases that match TRBD1. The J segment lost 2 bases and the V segment lost 8 bases, leaving 3 bases of the junction unmatched. The germline gives CDR1 MNHEY, CDR2 SVGAGI. The CDR3 loop spans 14 amino acids. CDR3 sequence: CASVRGPGANVLTF. The CDR3 DNA reads as TGTGCCAGCGTTAGGGGGCCTGGGGCCAACGTCCTGACTTTC.

This rearrangement joins TRBV18 to TRBJ1-1, with D maybe TRBD1 (5 bases). V lost 6 bases to trimming and J lost 4 bases, with 9 bases between them. Germline V gene sequence: CDR1 KGHSH, CDR2 LQKENI. This CDR3 has 12 amino acids. CDR3 DNA sequence: TGTGCCAGCTCCCAGGGTTTCACTGAAGCTTTCTTT. Protein sequence: CASSQGFTEAFF.

As DNA, the CDR3 is TGTGCCTGGAGGGTCCGCGGGGTAGGCGGAGAGACCCAGTACTTC. Amino acids: CAWRVRGVGGETQYF. The chain carries TRBV30 and TRBJ2-5; tentative D call: TRBD2 (6 bases). The CDR3 length is 15 residues. V was cut by 3 bases and J by 4 bases, with 18 bases left in between. Per the germline V gene, CDR1 is GTSNPN and CDR2 is SVGIG (reference sequence).

V usage is TRBV12-3 or TRBV12-4 and J usage is TRBJ2-2, with 7 bases identical to TRBD1. J was trimmed by 6 bases and V by 6 bases; bases with no gene match: 1. The CDR3 extends over 12 amino acids. CDR3 amino acids: CASRGTAGELFF. The CDR3, as DNA: TGTGCCAGCAGGGGGACAGCCGGGGAGCTGTTTTTT.

This clone came up once. The chain recombines TRBV19 with TRBJ2-5, with 7 bases matching TRBD2. The CDR3 is made up of 16 amino acids. Germline values: CDR1 LNHDA, CDR2 SQIVND (reference sequence). Trimming at V came to 5 bases and at J to 0 bases, leaving 9 bases not matched to a gene. In DNA form, the CDR3 reads TGTGCCAGTAGTCCCCGGGGGAGGGGCAACCAAGAGACCCAGTACTTC. Amino acid sequence: CASSPRGRGNQETQYF.

This chain's CDR3 is CAFPTQAGLNYGYTF. The CDR3 coding sequence is TGTGCCTTCCCGACCCAGGCAGGCCTTAACTATGGCTACACCTTC. This rearrangement joins TRBV5-4 to TRBJ1-2, with D hard to call. V lost 10 bases, J lost 1 base, and 20 bases lay in between. The CDR3 runs to 15 residues. Germline CDR1 SGHNT, CDR2 YYREEE (reference sequence).

The gene calls are TRBV27 and TRBJ1-1, with D perhaps TRBD1 (6 bases). The CDR3 spans 13 residues. Germline V gene data show CDR1 as MNHEY and CDR2 as SMNVEV (reference sequence). The V and J ends lost 6 bases and 4 bases respectively, with 12 bases between them. CDR3 sequence reads: CASRSQGSTEAFF. CDR3 coding DNA: TGTGCCAGCAGATCTCAGGGGAGCACTGAAGCTTTCTTT.

V usage is TRBV28 and J usage is TRBJ1-1; possibly TRBD1 for D (5 bases). CDR1 and CDR2 (germline): MDHEN, SYDVKM. Trimming left V 4 bases short and J 4 bases short, with 19 bases between. The CDR3 is 16 amino acids. DNA for the CDR3: TGTGCCAGCAGTTCCCCGCAAGGCAGGGTAGCCACTGAAGCTTTCTTT. Its protein is CASSSPQGRVATEAFF.

This chain links TRBV2 with TRBJ1-5, with 7 bases aligning to TRBD1. V was pared by 7 bases and J by 1 base, with 7 bases of the junction left unmatched. Germline V gene lookup returns CDR1 SNHLY and CDR2 FYNNEI. The CDR3 contains 15 residues. CDR3 sequence reads: CASIPDRTSNQPQHF. The CDR3 DNA sequence: TGTGCCAGCATCCCGGACAGGACGAGCAATCAGCCCCAGCATTTT.

This clone turned up a few times. This chain joins TRBV5-1 and TRBJ2-5, with D tentatively TRBD1 (5 bases). Germline V CDR1 and CDR2: SGHRS, YFSETQ. V was pared by 4 bases and J by 4 bases, with 8 bases between. This CDR3 is built from 12 residues. CDR3 nucleotides: TGCGCCAGCAGCAGGGGTGGAGAGACCCAGTACTTC. Amino acids: CASSRGGETQYF. The variable domain in full, completed from reference TRBV5-1 and TRBJ2-5, reads KAGVTQTPRYLIKTRGQQVTLSCSPISGHRSVSWYQQTPGQGLQFLFEYFSETQRNKGNFPGRFSGRQFSNSRSEMNVSTLELGDSALYLCASSRGGETQYFGPGTRLLVL.